The sequence of this TCR beta chain was determined in a study of T cell repertoires in cytomegalovirus infection. Concerning this clonotype: The antigen remains undetermined.

From germline, CDR1 is MGHRA and CDR2 YSYEKL. The ends were cut back, 0 bases at V and 0 bases at J, with 3 bases in the middle. The CDR3 sequence is 15 residues long. TCRdb ran MiXCR on the reads and lists one entry per CDR3 protein. The sample has 450,000 to 600,000 distinct CDR3 sequences, more than 40% seen once. Sequences were derived from cultured PBMCs, sampled from culture after CMV antigen stimulation. The sequence was collected from a human donor in good health (CMV status not recorded). Some clones in this sample may be carry-over from other donors' samples. The chain joins TRBV4-1 to TRBJ1-6; D is ambiguous. CDR3 coding DNA: TGCGCCAGCAGCCAAGAGGTCTCCTATAATTCACCCCTCCACTTT. Its protein is CASSQEVSYNSPLHF.